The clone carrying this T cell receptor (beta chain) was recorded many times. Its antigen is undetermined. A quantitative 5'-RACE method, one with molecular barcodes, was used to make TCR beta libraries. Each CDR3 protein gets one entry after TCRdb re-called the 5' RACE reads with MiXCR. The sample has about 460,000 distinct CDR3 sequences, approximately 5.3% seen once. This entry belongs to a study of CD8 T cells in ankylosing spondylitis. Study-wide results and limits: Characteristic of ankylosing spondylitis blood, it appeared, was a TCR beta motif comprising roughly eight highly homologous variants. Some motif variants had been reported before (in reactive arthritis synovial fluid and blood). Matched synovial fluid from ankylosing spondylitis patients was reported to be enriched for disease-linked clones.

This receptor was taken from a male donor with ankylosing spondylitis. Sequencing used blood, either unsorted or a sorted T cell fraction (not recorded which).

CDR3 loop: CSAPDISYEQYF. Here the CDR3 DNA reads TGCAGTGCTCCGGACATTTCCTACGAGCAGTACTTC. The chain uses TRBV20-1 and TRBJ2-7; D may be TRBD1 (5 bases). From germline, CDR1 is DFQATT and CDR2 SNEGSKA (reference sequence). The CDR3 sequence is 12 residues long. Between the trimmed V and J ends, which lost 5 bases and 1 base, there was a span of 9 bases.